These T cell receptor beta chains were read from a single sample in a study of blood T cell repertoires in COVID-19. The data were produced by immunoSEQ multiplex PCR, yet TCRdb's version contains in-frame clones alone and is incomplete. The sample includes 150,000 or so clones, almost 85% of them seen just once. Sequencing was done on a sample of peripheral blood. The receptors originated from a human donor with acute or convalescent COVID-19. The donor label of this sample is uncertain. CDR3s include the opening cysteine and the closing phenylalanine or tryptophan. A D gene is named only where the DNA matches it firmly. Rows may omit the clone size; those that give it use once, few, many or a size class.

V	size	D	J	CDR3	DNA
TRBV6-5	.	TRBD1	TRBJ1-1	CASRQGLNTEAFF	TGTGCCAGTAGACAGGGTCTAAACACTGAAGCTTTCTTT
TRBV7-8	few	TRBD2	TRBJ2-7	CASSFSGGTSYEQYF	TGTGCCAGCAGCTTTAGCGGGGGGACCTCCTACGAGCAGTACTTC
TRBV20-1	.	TRBD1	TRBJ1-1	CSARADRGAFF	TGCAGTGCTAGAGCCGACAGGGGGGCTTTCTTT
TRBV6-4	.	TRBD1	TRBJ2-1	CASSEPSRGNEQFF	TGTGCCAGCAGTGAACCCTCCAGGGGGAATGAGCAGTTCTTC
TRBV27	.	TRBD1	TRBJ1-5	CASRPGEDRALSQHF	TGTGCCAGCAGGCCTGGAGAGGACAGGGCTCTGTCCCAGCATTTT
TRBV13	.	TRBD1	TRBJ2-3	CASSFGDRSTDTQYF	TGTGCCAGCAGCTTCGGGGACAGAAGCACAGATACGCAGTATTTT
TRBV19	.	.	TRBJ2-4	CASSRENIQYF	TGTGCCAGTAGTAGGGAGAACATTCAGTACTTC
TRBV7-2	.	.	TRBJ2-3	CASSRDGSRIATQYF	TGTGCCAGCAGCCGCGATGGTAGCCGAATAGCTACGCAGTATTTT
TRBV28	.	.	TRBJ1-3	CASRPGSLGNTIYF	TGTGCCAGCAGACCCGGGAGTCTCGGAAACACCATATATTTT
TRBV6-6	.	.	TRBJ2-1	CASSQARARANEQFF	TGTGCCAGCAGCCAAGCTCGGGCCAGGGCAAATGAGCAGTTCTTC
TRBV7-9	.	.	TRBJ2-3	CASSFAGEDTQYF	TGTGCCAGCAGCTTTGCAGGGGAAGATACGCAGTATTTT
TRBV19	.	.	TRBJ1-2	CASSISGGAHYGYTF	TGTGCCAGTAGTATCTCCGGGGGAGCTCACTATGGCTACACCTTC
TRBV10-3	.	.	TRBJ1-5	CAISESGRTAVGPQHF	TGTGCCATCAGTGAGTCGGGCAGGACAGCGGTTGGGCCCCAGCATTTT
TRBV5-4	.	.	TRBJ1-2	CASSFLVNRGYTF	TGTGCCAGCAGCTTTTTGGTAAACAGGGGCTACACCTTC
TRBV5-1	.	.	TRBJ1-2	CASSLESGFNYGYTF	TGCGCCAGCAGCTTGGAATCAGGCTTCAACTATGGCTACACCTTC
TRBV29-1	.	.	TRBJ1-2	CSALGWSGGYTF	TGCAGCGCCTTAGGGTGGTCGGGGGGCTACACCTTC
TRBV5-1	.	.	TRBJ2-7	CASSLYSDPDEQYF	TGCGCCAGCAGCTTGTACTCCGATCCCGACGAGCAGTACTTC
TRBV5-1	.	.	TRBJ2-3	CASRGPSKTDTQYF	TGCGCCAGCAGGGGCCCATCCAAGACAGATACGCAGTATTTT